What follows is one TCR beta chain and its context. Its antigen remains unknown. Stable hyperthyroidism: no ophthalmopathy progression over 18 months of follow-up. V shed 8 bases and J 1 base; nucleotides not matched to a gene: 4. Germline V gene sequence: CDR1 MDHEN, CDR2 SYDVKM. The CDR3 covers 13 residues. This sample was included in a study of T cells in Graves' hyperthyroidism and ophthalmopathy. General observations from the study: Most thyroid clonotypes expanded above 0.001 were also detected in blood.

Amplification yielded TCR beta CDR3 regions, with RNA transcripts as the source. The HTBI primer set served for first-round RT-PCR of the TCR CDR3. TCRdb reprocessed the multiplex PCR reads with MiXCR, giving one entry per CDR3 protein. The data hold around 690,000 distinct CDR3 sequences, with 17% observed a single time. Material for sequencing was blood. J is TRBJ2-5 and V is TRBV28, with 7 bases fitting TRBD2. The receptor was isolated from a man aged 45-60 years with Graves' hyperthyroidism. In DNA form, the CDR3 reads TGTGCCAGCGCTAGGACTAGCCAAGAGACCCAGTACTTC. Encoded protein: CASARTSQETQYF.